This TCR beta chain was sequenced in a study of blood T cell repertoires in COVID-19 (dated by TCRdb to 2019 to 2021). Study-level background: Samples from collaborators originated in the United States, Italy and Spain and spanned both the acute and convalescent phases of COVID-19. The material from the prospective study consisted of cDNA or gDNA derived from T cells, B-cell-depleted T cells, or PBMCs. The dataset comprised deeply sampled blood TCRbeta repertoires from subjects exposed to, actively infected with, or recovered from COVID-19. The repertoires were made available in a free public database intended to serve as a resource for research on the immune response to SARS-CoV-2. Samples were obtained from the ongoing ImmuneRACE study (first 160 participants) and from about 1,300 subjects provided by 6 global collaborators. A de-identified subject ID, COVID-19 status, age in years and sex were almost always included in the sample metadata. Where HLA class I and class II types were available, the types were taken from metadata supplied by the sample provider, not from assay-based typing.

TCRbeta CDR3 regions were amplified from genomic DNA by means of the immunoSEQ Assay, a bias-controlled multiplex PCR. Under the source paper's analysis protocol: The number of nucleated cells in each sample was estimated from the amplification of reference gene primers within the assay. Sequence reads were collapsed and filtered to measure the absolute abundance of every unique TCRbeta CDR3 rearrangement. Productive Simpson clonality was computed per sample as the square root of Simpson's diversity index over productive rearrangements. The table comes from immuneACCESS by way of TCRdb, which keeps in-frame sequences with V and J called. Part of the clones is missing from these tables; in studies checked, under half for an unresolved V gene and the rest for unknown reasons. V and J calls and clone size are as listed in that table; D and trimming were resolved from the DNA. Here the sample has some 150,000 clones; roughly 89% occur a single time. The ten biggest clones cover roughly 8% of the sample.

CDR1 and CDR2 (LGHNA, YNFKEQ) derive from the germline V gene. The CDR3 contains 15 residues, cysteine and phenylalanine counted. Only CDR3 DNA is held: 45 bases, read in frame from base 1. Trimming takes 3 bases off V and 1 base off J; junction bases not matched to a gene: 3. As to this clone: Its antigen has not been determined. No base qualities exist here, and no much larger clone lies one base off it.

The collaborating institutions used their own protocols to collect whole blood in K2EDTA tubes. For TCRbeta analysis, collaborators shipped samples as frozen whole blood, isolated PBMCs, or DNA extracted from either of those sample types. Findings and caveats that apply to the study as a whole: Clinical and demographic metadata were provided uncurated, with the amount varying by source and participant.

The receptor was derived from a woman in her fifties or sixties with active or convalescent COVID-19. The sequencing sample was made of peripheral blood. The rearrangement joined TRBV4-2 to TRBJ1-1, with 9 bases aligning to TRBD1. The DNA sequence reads TGTGCCAGCAGCCAGCCGGGACAGGGGAACACTGAAGCTTTCTTT. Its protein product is CASSQPGQGNTEAFF.